This TCR beta chain stems from a study of CD4 T cells in relation to SARS-CoV-2 and coronaviruses. Study as a whole: Shared crossreactive spike epitopes were mapped to their HLA restriction. Study observations and caveats: SARS-CoV-2-driven expansion was significantly weaker in crossreactive than monoreactive clones.

Regarding this clone: What it binds is unknown.

Here immunoSEQ multiplex PCR was the method, and the copy in TCRdb shows in-frame clones only, minus some. The table records 36,000 or so clones, over 70% of them present only once. Trimming removed 6 bases from V and 2 bases from J, with 11 bases in between. Germline loops: CDR1 MNHEY, CDR2 SMNVEV (reference sequence). The length of the CDR3 is 14 residues. Approximately 9 x 10^4 naive or memory CD4+ cells were cultured with CEF peptides for about 10 days. This receptor was obtained from an adult with COVID-19. The chain links TRBV27 to TRBJ2-1; no definite D call. The sequencing sample was made of memory CD4+ T cells from PBMCs, cultured in vitro. CDR3 sequence: CASRNLDTYNEQFF. DNA of the CDR3: TGTGCCAGCAGAAATCTAGATACCTACAATGAGCAGTTCTTC.